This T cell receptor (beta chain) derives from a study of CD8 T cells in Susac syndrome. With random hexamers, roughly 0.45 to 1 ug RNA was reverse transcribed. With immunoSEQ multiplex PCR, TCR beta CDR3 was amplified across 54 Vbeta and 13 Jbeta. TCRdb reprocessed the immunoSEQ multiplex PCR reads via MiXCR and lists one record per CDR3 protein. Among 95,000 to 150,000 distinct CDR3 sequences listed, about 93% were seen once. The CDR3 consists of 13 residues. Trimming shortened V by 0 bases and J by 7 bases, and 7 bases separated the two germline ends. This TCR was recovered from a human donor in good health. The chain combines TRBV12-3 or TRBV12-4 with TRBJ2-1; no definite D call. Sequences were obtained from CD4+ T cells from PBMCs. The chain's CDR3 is CASSLALRNEQFF. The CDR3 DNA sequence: TGTGCCAGCAGTTTAGCGCTTCGGAATGAGCAGTTCTTC.